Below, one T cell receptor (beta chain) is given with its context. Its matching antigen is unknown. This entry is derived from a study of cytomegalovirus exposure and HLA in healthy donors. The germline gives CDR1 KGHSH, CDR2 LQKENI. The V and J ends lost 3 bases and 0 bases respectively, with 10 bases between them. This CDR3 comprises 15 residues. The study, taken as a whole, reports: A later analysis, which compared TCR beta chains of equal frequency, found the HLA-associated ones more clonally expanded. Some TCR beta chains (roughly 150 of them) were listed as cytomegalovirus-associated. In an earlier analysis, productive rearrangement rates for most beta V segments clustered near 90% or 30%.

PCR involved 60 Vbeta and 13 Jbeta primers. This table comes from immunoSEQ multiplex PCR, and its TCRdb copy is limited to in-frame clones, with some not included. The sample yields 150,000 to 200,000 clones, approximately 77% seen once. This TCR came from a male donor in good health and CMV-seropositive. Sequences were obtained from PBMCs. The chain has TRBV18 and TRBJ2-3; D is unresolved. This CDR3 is CASSPPPGSTDTQYF. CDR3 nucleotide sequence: TGTGCCAGCTCACCCCCCCCAGGAAGCACAGATACGCAGTATTTT.